This T cell receptor beta chain was obtained from a study of blood T cells in healthy people across ages. Germline assignment: CDR1 SQVTM and CDR2 ANQGSEA. With V trimmed by 7 bases and J by 8 bases, 5 bases remained unmatched. The CDR3 covers 11 residues. Study-level findings and limits: Possibly, changes in expanded clonotypes were confounded because donor CMV status was unknown.

Each sample used at least 6.5 million PBMCs. Note on this clonotype: Its target is not known.

A second PCR of about 7 to 12 cycles used a sample-barcoded 5' primer and a J-beta primer mix. TCRdb used MiXCR to reprocess the 5' RACE reads, holding one entry per CDR3 protein. Of around 1,000,000 distinct CDR3 sequences listed, around 27% were seen once; the top ten hold about 0.72%. These data also formed part of another study, on T cells of mothers and their children. This second report adds: Over 8 million reads per mother and 2.5 million to 3 million per child were obtained.

This TCR was sampled from a girl aged 2-10 years in good health. This sequence joins TRBV29-1 and TRBJ1-2; 9 bases are a match to TRBD1. Material for sequencing was blood. The CDR3 nucleotides are TGCAGCGCCTGGACAGGGGAAGGCTACACCTTC. This translates into CSAWTGEGYTF.